What follows are 24 T cell receptor beta chains derived from one specimen sequenced in a study of T cell changes during pregnancy in multiple sclerosis. The assay was immunoSEQ multiplex PCR, and TCRdb's table has in-frame clones only and misses some. The sample includes more than 30,000 clones, over 80% of them seen just once. The source material was CD8+ T cells from peripheral blood mononuclear cells, sampled in the first trimester of pregnancy. These receptors all come from a female donor with multiple sclerosis, enrolled in a pregnancy study.

CDR3 in amino acids: CASSLLAPGDTTSYEQYF. The CDR3 nucleotides are TGTGCCAGCAGCTTATTGGCCCCCGGGGACACGACAAGCTACGAGCAGTACTTC. The gene calls are TRBV11-2 and TRBJ2-7, with D maybe TRBD1 (6 bases). Germline CDR1 reads SGHAT; CDR2 reads FQNNGV. This CDR3 is 18 amino acids long. Trimming took 2 bases from V and 3 from J, leaving 23 bases between them.

The chain recombines TRBV7-9 with TRBJ2-5; D uncertain. Germline lookup yields CDR1 SEHNR and CDR2 FQNEAQ (reference sequence). The CDR3 runs 13 residues. V was clipped by 5 bases and J by 3 bases, with 10 bases between them. Here the CDR3 reads CASSPRAEETQYF. The CDR3 DNA is TGTGCCAGCAGCCCGAGAGCCGAAGAGACCCAGTACTTC. The full variable domain, rest sourced from reference TRBV7-9 and TRBJ2-5, is DTGVSQNPRHKITKRGQNVTFRCDPISEHNRLYWYRQTLGQGPEFLTYFQNEAQLEKSRLLSDRFSAERPKGSFSTLEIQRTEQGDSAMYLCASSPRAEETQYFGPGTRLLVL.

The chain joins TRBV4-1 to TRBJ1-4, with D unresolved. The length of the CDR3 is 15 residues. Trimming took 0 bases from V and 5 from J, leaving 10 bases between them. From germline, CDR1 is MGHRA and CDR2 YSYEKL. CDR3 region: CASSQEQRRNEKLFF. CDR3 bases: TGCGCCAGCAGCCAAGAACAGCGGAGGAATGAAAAACTGTTTTTT.

The chain has TRBV5-1 and TRBJ2-7, with 11 bases lining up with TRBD1. J gave up 7 bases and V 4 bases, and 4 bases lay outside the gene matches. Per germline, CDR1 SGHRS and CDR2 YFSETQ. This CDR3 is 13 amino acids long. This CDR3 is CASSGQGAREQYF. The CDR3 nucleotides are TGCGCCAGCAGCGGACAGGGGGCGCGGGAGCAGTACTTC.

The V gene is TRBV19, the J gene TRBJ1-5; the D gene is possibly TRBD1 (6 bases). The CDR3 extends over 14 amino acids. V was shortened by 8 bases and J by 3 bases, with 14 bases between the two germline ends. Looked up from germline, CDR1 is LNHDA and CDR2 is SQIVND (reference sequence). CDR3 DNA: TGTGCCAGTCAGATCCGGGACACCAATCAGCCCCAGCATTTT. Its protein product is CASQIRDTNQPQHF.

The chain is built from TRBV6-1 and TRBJ1-2; 9 nucleotides line up with TRBD1. The CDR3 length is 15 residues. CDR1 and CDR2 from the germline V gene are MNHNS and SASEGT. V lost 2 bases, J lost 3 bases, and 4 bases stayed unmatched. The chain's CDR3 is CASSEQGQGHYGYTF. DNA for the CDR3: TGTGCCAGCAGTGAACAGGGACAGGGACACTATGGCTACACCTTC.

This sequence joins TRBV19 and TRBJ2-7; D perhaps matches TRBD2 (5 bases). The CDR3 runs to 13 residues. V gave up 6 bases and J gave up 5 bases, with 14 bases separating them. Germline V gene sequence: CDR1 LNHDA, CDR2 SQIVND (reference sequence). The CDR3 protein is CASSPPGVDEQYF. CDR3 DNA sequence: TGTGCCAGTAGCCCACCCGGGGTGGACGAGCAGTACTTC.

V and J are TRBV6-4 and TRBJ2-1, with TRBD2 matching 7 bases. J lost 4 bases, V lost 4 bases, and 7 bases had no gene match. The CDR3 runs 15 residues. The V gene's germline CDR1 is MRHNA and CDR2 SNTAGT. The CDR3 coding sequence is TGTGCCAGCAGTGTGGCGGGGGATTCTTACAATGAGCAGTTCTTC. Protein: CASSVAGDSYNEQFF.

The genes are TRBV7-6 and TRBJ2-5, with TRBD2 matching over 8 bases. Germline loops: CDR1 SGHVS, CDR2 FNYEAQ. V gave up 2 bases and J gave up 2 bases; unmatched junction bases: 4. This CDR3 contains 15 residues. As DNA, the CDR3 is TGTGCCAGCAGCTTATTCGGGGGGGAACAAGAGACCCAGTACTTC. It codes for CASSLFGGEQETQYF.

J is TRBJ1-6 and V is TRBV30, with 8 nucleotides matching TRBD1. CDR3 size: 15 residues. Germline V gives CDR1 GTSNPN, CDR2 SVGIG (reference sequence). Unmatched junction bases numbered 4, after V lost 1 base and J lost 5 bases. DNA for the CDR3: TGTGCCTGGAGTGCAAAGGACAGGGATAATTCACCCCTCCACTTT. Protein sequence: CAWSAKDRDNSPLHF.

V and J are TRBV6-1 and TRBJ2-1; 9 nucleotides line up with TRBD2. With V trimmed by 0 bases and J by 8 bases, 17 bases remained unmatched. In germline, CDR1 is MNHNS, CDR2 SASEGT. This CDR3 spans 19 amino acids. CDR3 bases: TGTGCCAGCAGTGAAGCCGCTTTGGGTCTAGCGGGAAGGGGGGATGAGCAGTTCTTC. This codes for CASSEAALGLAGRGDEQFF.

As concerns this clone: The sample holds other DNA sequences that translate to the same CDR3. The gene calls are TRBV7-9 and TRBJ2-1, with TRBD1 as a possible D gene (6 bases). V was shortened by 1 base and J by 10 bases, with 8 bases between the two germline ends. The CDR3 length is 12 residues. From germline, CDR1 is SEHNR and CDR2 FQNEAQ (reference sequence). CDR3 amino acids: CASSLGRGEQFF. The CDR3 DNA reads TGTGCCAGCAGCTTAGGCAGGGGAGAGCAGTTCTTC.

The rearrangement joins TRBV30 to TRBJ2-1; 10 bases fit TRBD2. This CDR3 comprises 12 residues. CDR1 GTSNPN and CDR2 SVGIG come from the germline V gene (reference sequence). The trim removed 2 bases at V and 9 bases at J, leaving 1 base unmatched. CDR3 DNA: TGTGCCTGGAGTACTAGCGGGATTGAGCAGTTCTTC. Amino acid sequence: CAWSTSGIEQFF.

The gene calls are TRBV29-1 and TRBJ1-2; tentatively, D is TRBD1 (5 bases). Germline CDR1 SQVTM, CDR2 ANQGSEA. The ends were cut back, 7 bases at V and 4 bases at J, with 10 bases in the middle. This CDR3 has 11 amino acids. CDR3 in DNA: TGCAGCGGACAGACCCTCTATGGCTACACCTTC. It translates to CSGQTLYGYTF.

This chain connects TRBV2 to TRBJ2-7; 8 bases agree with TRBD2. Germline-derived CDR1 and CDR2 are SNHLY and FYNNEI. The CDR3 is 16 residues long. With V trimmed by 3 bases and J by 7 bases, 14 bases remained unmatched. DNA for the CDR3: TGTGCCAGCAGTGAGTTGGCAGGAACCCCTAGCGGGGAGCAGTACTTC. It is translated as CASSELAGTPSGEQYF.

The rearrangement links TRBV9 to TRBJ1-1; 7 bases align to TRBD1. Germline loops: CDR1 SGDLS, CDR2 YYNGEE. The CDR3 length is 14 residues. The V and J ends lost 3 bases and 0 bases, in that order; junction bases with no gene match: 2. The CDR3 loop is CASSADRMNTEAFF. CDR3 DNA sequence: TGTGCCAGCAGCGCGGACAGGATGAACACTGAAGCTTTCTTT.

The CDR3 region has the DNA TGCGCCAGCAGCACGAAGACAGGGTTCTACGAGCAGTACTTC. Its translation is CASSTKTGFYEQYF. The J gene is TRBJ2-7, the V gene TRBV5-1; 7 nucleotides align to TRBD1. The CDR3 totals 14 residues. The V gene's germline CDR1 is SGHRS and CDR2 YFSETQ. V lost 4 bases, J lost 3 bases, and 7 bases stayed unmatched.

The chain uses TRBV6-4 and TRBJ2-3; 8 nucleotides agree with TRBD1. The CDR3 is made up of 13 amino acids. V lost 11 bases, J lost 4 bases, and 8 bases stayed unmatched. Germline CDR1 and CDR2: MRHNA and SNTAGT. CDR3: CAAGDRGPDTQYF. CDR3 nucleotides: TGTGCCGCAGGTGACAGGGGCCCAGATACGCAGTATTTT.

The rearrangement uses TRBV5-1 and TRBJ1-1; weak D call: TRBD1 (6 bases). The CDR3 sequence is 16 residues long. Germline CDR1 is SGHRS and CDR2 is YFSETQ. Trimming removed 4 bases at V and 10 bases at J, with 26 bases between. In nucleotides, the CDR3 is TGCGCCAGCAGCGATCCCAGTCTGTCAGGGGCTACCGGAGCTTTCTTT. Protein product: CASSDPSLSGATGAFF.

The chain has TRBV11-2 and TRBJ2-1; tentatively, D is TRBD2 (7 bases). V lost 4 bases and J lost 8, with 21 bases in between. The CDR3 length is 16 residues. Germline V gives CDR1 SGHAT, CDR2 FQNNGV. CDR3 residues: CASSSPVGGGPDEQFF. The CDR3 DNA follows: TGTGCCAGCAGCTCCCCAGTTGGCGGGGGCCCGGATGAGCAGTTCTTC.

The CDR3 bases are TGTGCCAGCAGCCATACAGGGGACATGAACACTGAAGCTTTCTTT. Protein product: CASSHTGDMNTEAFF. The genes are TRBV14 and TRBJ1-1; 7 nucleotides match TRBD1. The CDR3 totals 15 residues. V gave up 3 bases and J gave up 0 bases; unmatched junction bases: 4. In germline, CDR1 is SGHDN, CDR2 FVKESK.

This clone was observed a single time. The chain employs TRBV18 and TRBJ1-1; 9 bases map to TRBD1. CDR3 size: 17 residues. Losses at the gene ends were 3 bases for V and 3 bases for J; bases not matched to a gene: 11. Germline V gene data show CDR1 as KGHSH and CDR2 as LQKENI. The CDR3 loop reads CASSPRQGEITDTEAFF. DNA for the CDR3: TGTGCCAGCTCACCTCGACAGGGGGAAATTACGGACACTGAAGCTTTCTTT.

In the case of this clone: Relative to the germline gene, one junction end is altered; a read error may explain this. The chain uses TRBV7-7 and TRBJ2-1, with a possible D match to TRBD2 (6 bases). The CDR3 extends over 13 amino acids. Germline V gives CDR1 SSHAT, CDR2 FNYEAQ (reference sequence). The CDR3 spells CASSFRGGDEQFF. The DNA of the CDR3 is TGTGCTAGCAGCTTCCGGGGAGGCGATGAGCAGTTCTTC.

The chain joins TRBV10-2 to TRBJ2-7; TRBD1 might be the D (5 bases). The length of the CDR3 is 16 residues. V dropped 6 bases and J dropped 7 bases, with 25 bases sitting between them. Germline V CDR1 and CDR2: WSHSY, SAAADI. In nucleotides, the CDR3 is TGCGCCAGCAGCGACCCCAACCTTGCTCGGCCAGGGGAGCAGTACTTC. Translation gives CASSDPNLARPGEQYF.